The entry that follows covers one T cell receptor beta chain sequence. Sequencing targeted TCR beta in blood CD8+ and CD4+ T cells. In the multiple sclerosis control group, patients were treatment-naive and had stable or active relapsing-remitting disease. This entry comes from a study of CD8 T cells in Susac syndrome. The germline V and J ends were trimmed by 7 bases and 3 bases, with 12 bases remaining between them. The CDR3 contains 12 residues. The germline V gene encodes CDR1 GTSNPN and CDR2 SVGIG (reference sequence). RNA, at about 0.45 to 1 ug, was reverse transcribed with random hexamers. From the immunoSEQ multiplex PCR reads, TCRdb called clonotypes with MiXCR, one entry per CDR3 protein. The sample holds roughly 200,000 distinct CDR3 sequences, approximately 95% seen once.

This clonotype originated in a human donor with multiple sclerosis. V and J are TRBV30 and TRBJ1-2, with D tentatively TRBD1 (6 bases). Sequenced material: CD4+ T cells from PBMCs. Here the CDR3 DNA reads TGTGCCTCCCGACAGGAGGACTATGGCTACACCTTC. Encoded protein: CASRQEDYGYTF.